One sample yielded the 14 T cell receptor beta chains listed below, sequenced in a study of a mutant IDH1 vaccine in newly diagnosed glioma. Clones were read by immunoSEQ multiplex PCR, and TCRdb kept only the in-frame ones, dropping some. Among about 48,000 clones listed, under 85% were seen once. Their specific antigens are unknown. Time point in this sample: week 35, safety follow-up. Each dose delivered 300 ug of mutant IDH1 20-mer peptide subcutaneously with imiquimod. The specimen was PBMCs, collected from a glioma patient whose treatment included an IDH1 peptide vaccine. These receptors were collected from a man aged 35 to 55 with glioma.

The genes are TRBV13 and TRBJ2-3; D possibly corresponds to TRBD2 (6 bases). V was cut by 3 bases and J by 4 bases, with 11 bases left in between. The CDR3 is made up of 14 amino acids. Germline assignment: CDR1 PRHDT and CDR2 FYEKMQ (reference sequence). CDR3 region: CASSLRGSADTQYF. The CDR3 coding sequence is TGTGCCAGCAGCTTGCGGGGTAGCGCAGATACGCAGTATTTT.

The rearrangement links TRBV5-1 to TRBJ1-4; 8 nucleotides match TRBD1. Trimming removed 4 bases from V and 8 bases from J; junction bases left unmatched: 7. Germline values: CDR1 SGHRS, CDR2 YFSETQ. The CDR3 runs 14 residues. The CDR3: CASSQDRVGEKLFF. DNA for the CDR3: TGCGCCAGCAGCCAGGACAGGGTCGGGGAAAAACTGTTTTTT.

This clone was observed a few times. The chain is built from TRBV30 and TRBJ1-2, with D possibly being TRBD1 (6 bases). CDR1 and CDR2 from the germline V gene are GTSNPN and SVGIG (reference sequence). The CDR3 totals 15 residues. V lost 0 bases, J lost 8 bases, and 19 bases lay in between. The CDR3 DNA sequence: TGTGCCTGGAGTGTTACCCTGCTTACAGGGCTGGGCTACACCTTC. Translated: CAWSVTLLTGLGYTF.

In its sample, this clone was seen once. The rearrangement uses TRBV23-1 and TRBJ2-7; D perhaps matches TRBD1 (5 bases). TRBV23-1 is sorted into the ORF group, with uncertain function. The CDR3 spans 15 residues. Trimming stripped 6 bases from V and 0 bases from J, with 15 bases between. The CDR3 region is CASSRNRRSSYEQYF. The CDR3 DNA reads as TGCGCCAGCAGCAGAAACAGGAGAAGCTCCTACGAGCAGTACTTC.

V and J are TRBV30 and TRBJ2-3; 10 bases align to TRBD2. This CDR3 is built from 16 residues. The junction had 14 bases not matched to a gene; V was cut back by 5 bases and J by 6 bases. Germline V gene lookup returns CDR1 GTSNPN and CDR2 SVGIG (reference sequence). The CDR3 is CAWGQVLSGGADTQYF. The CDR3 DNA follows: TGTGCCTGGGGCCAGGTTCTAAGCGGGGGGGCCGATACGCAGTATTTT.

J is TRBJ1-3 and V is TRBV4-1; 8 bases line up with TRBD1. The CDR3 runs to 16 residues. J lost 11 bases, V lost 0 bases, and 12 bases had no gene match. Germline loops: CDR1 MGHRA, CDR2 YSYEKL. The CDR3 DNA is TGCGCCAGCAGCCAAGAAAGCCGAGACAGGGGAACGGCCATATATTTT. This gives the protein CASSQESRDRGTAIYF.

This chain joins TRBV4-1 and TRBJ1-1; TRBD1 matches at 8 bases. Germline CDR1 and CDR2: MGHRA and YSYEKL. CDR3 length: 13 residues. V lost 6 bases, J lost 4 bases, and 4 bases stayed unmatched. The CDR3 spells CASRQGGSTEAFF. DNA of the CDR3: TGCGCCAGCAGACAGGGGGGGAGCACTGAAGCTTTCTTT.

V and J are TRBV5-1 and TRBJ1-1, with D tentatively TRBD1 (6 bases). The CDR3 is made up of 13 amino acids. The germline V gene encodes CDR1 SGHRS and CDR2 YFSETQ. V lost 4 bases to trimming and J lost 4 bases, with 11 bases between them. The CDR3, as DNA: TGCGCCAGCAGCACCACAGGGACCACTGAAGCTTTCTTT. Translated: CASSTTGTTEAFF.

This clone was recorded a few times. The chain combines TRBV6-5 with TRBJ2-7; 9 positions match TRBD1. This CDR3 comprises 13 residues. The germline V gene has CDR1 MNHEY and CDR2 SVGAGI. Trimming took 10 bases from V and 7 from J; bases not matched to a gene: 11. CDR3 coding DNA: TGTGCCACAAAACGGGACAGGGTGGGAGAGCAGTACTTC. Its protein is CATKRDRVGEQYF.

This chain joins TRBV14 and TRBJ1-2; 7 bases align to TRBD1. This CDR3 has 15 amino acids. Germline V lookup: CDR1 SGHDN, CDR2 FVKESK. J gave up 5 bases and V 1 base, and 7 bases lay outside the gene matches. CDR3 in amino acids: CASSQGQGEGYGYTF. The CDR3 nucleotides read TGTGCCAGCAGCCAAGGACAGGGTGAGGGGTATGGCTACACCTTC. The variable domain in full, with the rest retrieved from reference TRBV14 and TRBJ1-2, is EAGVTQFPSHSVIEKGQTVTLRCDPISGHDNLYWYRRVMGKEIKFLLHFVKESKQDESGMPNNRFLAERTGGTYSTLKVQPAELEDSGVYFCASSQGQGEGYGYTFGSGTRLTVV.

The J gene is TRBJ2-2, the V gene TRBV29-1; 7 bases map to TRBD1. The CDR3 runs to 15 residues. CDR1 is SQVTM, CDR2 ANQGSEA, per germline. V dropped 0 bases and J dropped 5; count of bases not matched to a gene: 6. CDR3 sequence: CSVEEGTAQTGELFF. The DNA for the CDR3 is TGCAGCGTTGAAGAAGGGACAGCACAGACCGGGGAGCTGTTTTTT.

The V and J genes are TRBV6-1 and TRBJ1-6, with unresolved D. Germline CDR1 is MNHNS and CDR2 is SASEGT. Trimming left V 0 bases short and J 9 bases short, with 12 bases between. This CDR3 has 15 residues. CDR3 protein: CASSEAQAGGSPLHF. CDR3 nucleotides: TGTGCCAGCAGTGAAGCACAAGCTGGTGGTTCACCCCTCCACTTT.

The chain's CDR3 is CASSLIAGGWETQYF. For the CDR3, the DNA is TGTGCCAGCAGCTTGATAGCGGGGGGGTGGGAGACCCAGTACTTC. V gene TRBV5-6 combines with J gene TRBJ2-5, with 11 bases aligning to TRBD2. Trimming removed 1 base from V and 5 bases from J; junction bases left unmatched: 4. Germline assignment: CDR1 SGHDT and CDR2 YYEEEE. This CDR3 is 15 amino acids long.

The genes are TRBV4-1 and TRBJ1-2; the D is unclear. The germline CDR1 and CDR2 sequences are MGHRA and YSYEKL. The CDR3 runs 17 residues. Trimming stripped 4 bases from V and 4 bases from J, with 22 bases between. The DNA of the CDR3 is TGCGCCAGCAGCCCACTGACGGTATTGGGAGTTTCCTATGGCTACACCTTC. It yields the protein CASSPLTVLGVSYGYTF.